These 13 T cell receptor beta chains share one sample of origin, sequenced in a study of blood T cell repertoires in COVID-19. Data came from immunoSEQ multiplex PCR; TCRdb stores just in-frame clones and leaves some out. The data contain over 90,000 clones, about 84% of them singletons. The material sequenced was peripheral blood. These receptor sequences come from a man between 60 and 70 years old with acute or convalescent COVID-19.

The chain carries TRBV7-2 and TRBJ2-1, with 10 bases aligning to TRBD2. The junction had 11 bases not matched to a gene; V was cut back by 5 bases and J by 7 bases. CDR3 length: 16 amino acids. The V gene's germline CDR1 is SGHTA and CDR2 FQGNSA. The CDR3 region has the DNA TGTGCCAGCAGCATTAGCGGGAGGAGGTCGGCGAATGAGCAGTTCTTC. As protein: CASSISGRRSANEQFF. Looking up the rest from reference TRBV7-2 and TRBJ2-1 gives the full variable domain: GAGVSQSPSNKVTEKGKDVELRCDPISGHTALYWYRQSLGQGLEFLIYFQGNSAPDKSGLPSDRFSAERTGGSVSTLTIQRTQQEDSAVYLCASSISGRRSANEQFFGPGTRLTVL.

The chain recombines TRBV19 with TRBJ1-6, with D perhaps matching TRBD1 (5 bases). The V and J ends lost 3 bases and 10 bases respectively, with 25 bases between them. Germline V gene data show CDR1 as LNHDA and CDR2 as SQIVND (reference sequence). This CDR3 comprises 18 residues. The CDR3 sequence is CASSIWSGQGGLGSPLHF. As DNA, the CDR3 is TGTGCCAGTAGTATTTGGTCCGGGCAGGGAGGTCTAGGCTCACCCCTCCACTTT.

The chain combines TRBV19 with TRBJ2-7; 7 positions match TRBD2. Germline loops: CDR1 LNHDA, CDR2 SQIVND (reference sequence). This CDR3 region has 16 residues. V lost 6 bases, J lost 0 bases, and 11 bases stayed unmatched. CDR3 in amino acids: CASRSDTSGISYEQYF. CDR3 bases: TGTGCCAGTAGGTCAGATACAAGCGGGATCTCCTACGAGCAGTACTTC.

The chain joins TRBV28 to TRBJ1-2; possible D gene TRBD1, 5 bases. The V end lost 3 bases, the J end lost 4 bases, and 15 bases lay between the germline ends. The CDR3 totals 15 residues. Germline V gene lookup returns CDR1 MDHEN and CDR2 SYDVKM. CDR3 DNA: TGTGCCAGCAGTTTTGGAGGGACTCGTGGCTATGGCTACACCTTC. This translates into CASSFGGTRGYGYTF.

The chain joins TRBV7-2 to TRBJ2-7; 8 nucleotides match TRBD1. Germline trimming cut 5 bases from V and 4 bases from J; bases unmatched to any gene: 4. The germline gives CDR1 SGHTA, CDR2 FQGNSA. The CDR3 is 13 residues long. CDR3 protein: CASSKRQGYEQYF. CDR3 nucleotide sequence: TGTGCCAGCAGCAAAAGACAGGGGTACGAGCAGTACTTC. The whole variable domain, filled in from reference TRBV7-2 and TRBJ2-7, reads GAGVSQSPSNKVTEKGKDVELRCDPISGHTALYWYRQSLGQGLEFLIYFQGNSAPDKSGLPSDRFSAERTGGSVSTLTIQRTQQEDSAVYLCASSKRQGYEQYFGPGTRLTVT.

This clone is judged medium-sized (0.01 to 0.1%). The chain is built from TRBV7-2 and TRBJ2-1; 10 nucleotides match TRBD2. Germline loops: CDR1 SGHTA, CDR2 FQGNSA. CDR3 length: 20 amino acids. Germline trimming cut 4 bases from V and 4 bases from J; bases unmatched to any gene: 19. In DNA form, the CDR3 reads TGTGCCAGCAGCTCAGCAGAAAACTTAGCGGGGGGCCGGGTATACAATGAGCAGTTCTTC. This gives the protein CASSSAENLAGGRVYNEQFF. Drawing the rest from reference TRBV7-2 and TRBJ2-1, the complete variable domain is GAGVSQSPSNKVTEKGKDVELRCDPISGHTALYWYRQSLGQGLEFLIYFQGNSAPDKSGLPSDRFSAERTGGSVSTLTIQRTQQEDSAVYLCASSSAENLAGGRVYNEQFFGPGTRLTVL.

The chain employs TRBV14 and TRBJ2-3, with 11 nucleotides matching TRBD2. The CDR3 extends over 16 amino acids. Per the germline V gene, CDR1 is SGHDN and CDR2 is FVKESK. The ends lost 4 bases at V and 5 bases at J; junction bases unmatched: 8. CDR3 DNA: TGTGCCAGCAGCCGTGCTAGCGGGAGGTTGAAAGATACGCAGTATTTT. This sequence encodes CASSRASGRLKDTQYF.

V gene TRBV11-1 combines with J gene TRBJ2-5, with D possibly matching TRBD1 (5 bases). The V gene lost 5 bases and the J gene lost 4 bases, with 8 bases spanning the gap. The CDR3 is made up of 12 amino acids. Germline values: CDR1 SGHAT, CDR2 FQDESV (reference sequence). The CDR3 DNA reads as TGTGCCAGCAGCCCCCAGGGAGAGACCCAGTACTTC. This translates into CASSPQGETQYF.

The chain is built from TRBV6-1 and TRBJ1-5; 7 bases map to TRBD1. V lost 4 bases and J lost 7; bases outside the gene matches: 16. CDR1 and CDR2 (germline): MNHNS, SASEGT. The CDR3 loop spans 17 amino acids. This chain's CDR3 is CASSALSGGGAGQPQHF. The CDR3, as DNA: TGTGCCAGCAGTGCGTTGTCCGGAGGGGGCGCAGGGCAGCCCCAGCATTTT.

The V gene is TRBV9, the J gene TRBJ1-2, with D possibly TRBD1 on 5 matching bases. The CDR3 sequence is 12 residues long. Germline-derived CDR1 and CDR2 are SGDLS and YYNGEE. Trimming stripped 1 base from V and 10 bases from J, with 11 bases between. CDR3 bases: TGTGCCAGCAGCGTATCCTGGGGCGACTACACCTTC. Translation gives CASSVSWGDYTF.

The table lists this clone with a count of one. The chain links TRBV7-9 to TRBJ2-4, with D perhaps TRBD1 (5 bases). This CDR3 contains 17 residues. Trimming pared 1 base from V and 1 base from J, leaving 14 bases between. Germline loops: CDR1 SEHNR, CDR2 FQNEAQ (reference sequence). The CDR3 nucleotides read TGTGCCAGCAGCTTAGTCGTTATTGGGGCCGCCAAAAACATTCAGTACTTC. Amino acid sequence: CASSLVVIGAAKNIQYF.

The chain links TRBV19 to TRBJ2-5; 11 nucleotides line up with TRBD1. Trimming cost V 3 bases and J 5 bases; bases outside gene matches: 8. CDR3 length: 16 residues. The germline V gene encodes CDR1 LNHDA and CDR2 SQIVND (reference sequence). CDR3 region: CASSMAGQGAWETQYF. The CDR3 bases are TGTGCCAGTAGTATGGCAGGACAGGGGGCTTGGGAGACCCAGTACTTC. Full variable domain (outside the CDR3, taken from reference TRBV19 and TRBJ2-5): DGGITQSPKYLFRKEGQNVTLSCEQNLNHDAMYWYRQDPGQGLRLIYYSQIVNDFQKGDIAEGYSVSREKKESFPLTVTSAQKNPTAFYLCASSMAGQGAWETQYFGPGTRLLVL.

The chain couples TRBV2 to TRBJ2-6, with D maybe TRBD2 (5 bases). Between the trimmed V and J ends, which lost 7 bases and 0 bases, there was a span of 13 bases. There are 16 residues in the CDR3. Germline assignment: CDR1 SNHLY and CDR2 FYNNEI. CDR3 region: CASKAGTSSGANVLTF. The DNA of the CDR3 is TGTGCCAGCAAGGCAGGTACTAGCTCTGGGGCCAACGTCCTGACTTTC.